One sample yielded the 19 T cell receptor beta chains listed below, sequenced in a study of blood T cell repertoires in COVID-19. This table comes from immunoSEQ multiplex PCR, and its TCRdb copy is limited to in-frame clones, with some not included. This table has 250,000 or so clones, 85% appearing once. Sequencing was performed on PBMCs or T cells enriched from blood (not recorded which). These TCRs come from a woman in her fifties or sixties who had been exposed to COVID-19.

V usage is TRBV7-9 and J usage is TRBJ2-7, with D hard to call. Germline loops: CDR1 SEHNR, CDR2 FQNEAQ (reference sequence). The CDR3 loop spans 13 amino acids. V shed 4 bases and J shed 6 bases, with 13 bases lying between them. The CDR3 spells CASSSLGYGEQYF. CDR3 bases: TGTGCCAGCAGCTCCCTCGGGTACGGCGAGCAGTACTTC.

This rearrangement joins TRBV15 to TRBJ1-5; 7 positions agree with TRBD1. The CDR3 consists of 14 residues. Germline assignment: CDR1 LNHNV and CDR2 YYDKDF (reference sequence). The V segment lost 5 bases and the J segment 4 bases; nucleotides outside the gene matches: 5. The CDR3 loop reads CATSLGQWNQPQHF. The CDR3 bases are TGTGCCACCAGCCTGGGACAGTGGAATCAGCCCCAGCATTTT.

This clone has more than one count but fewer than ten. The J gene is TRBJ1-5, the V gene TRBV27, with TRBD1 matching over 9 bases. The CDR3 contains 14 residues. From germline, CDR1 is MNHEY and CDR2 SMNVEV (reference sequence). V trimming: 6 bases; J trimming: 5 bases; junction bases outside the gene matches: 5. CDR3 region: CASSRDREYQPQHF. Written as DNA, the CDR3 is TGTGCCAGCAGCCGGGACAGGGAGTATCAGCCCCAGCATTTT.

The rearrangement joins TRBV30 to TRBJ1-2; D remains unclear. The CDR3 extends over 13 amino acids. Germline V CDR1 and CDR2: GTSNPN, SVGIG (reference sequence). The V end was cut by 0 bases, the J end by 7 bases, with 12 bases between. As DNA, the CDR3 is TGTGCCTGGAGTGTACGAGGTTCGGGTGGCTACACCTTC. This sequence encodes CAWSVRGSGGYTF.

This rearrangement joins TRBV9 to TRBJ1-3; 9 bases are a match to TRBD1. CDR3 length: 17 residues. The V segment lost 0 bases and the J segment 3 bases; nucleotides outside the gene matches: 7. From germline, CDR1 is SGDLS and CDR2 YYNGEE. CDR3 loop: CASSVGDRDPGGNTIYF. CDR3 nucleotides: TGTGCCAGCAGCGTAGGGGACAGGGACCCCGGTGGAAACACCATATATTTT.

This chain connects TRBV15 to TRBJ2-3, with 7 nucleotides matching TRBD2. Trimming cost V 3 bases and J 6 bases; bases outside gene matches: 6. The CDR3 contains 14 residues. CDR1 LNHNV and CDR2 YYDKDF come from the germline V gene (reference sequence). The DNA of the CDR3 is TGTGCCACCAGCAGGTCAGCGGGAAGGGATACGCAGTATTTT. Translation gives CATSRSAGRDTQYF.

The genes are TRBV6-1 and TRBJ1-4; 9 bases map to TRBD1. The CDR3 spans 16 residues. Germline CDR1 MNHNS, CDR2 SASEGT. With 3 bases clipped from V and 8 bases from J, the junction kept 10 bases outside the gene matches. Here the CDR3 DNA reads TGTGCCAGCAGTGACCAAAGGACAGGGGACAGGGAAAAACTGTTTTTT. Residues: CASSDQRTGDREKLFF.

The chain couples TRBV29-1 to TRBJ2-3; TRBD2 agrees at 7 bases. The CDR3 has 10 residues. Germline CDR1 reads SQVTM; CDR2 reads ANQGSEA. The CDR3 here is CGGGTDTQYF. The CDR3 nucleotides are TGCGGGGGGGGCACAGATACGCAGTATTTT.

CDR3 bases: TGTGCCAGCAGCTTTGGGGACAGGCGCACTGAAGCTTTCTTT. This codes for CASSFGDRRTEAFF. This chain connects TRBV11-2 to TRBJ1-1, with TRBD1 identical over 8 bases. V shed 3 bases, J shed 4 bases, and the junction held 4 bases outside the gene matches. This CDR3 is 14 amino acids long. Germline values: CDR1 SGHAT, CDR2 FQNNGV.

This sequence joins TRBV24-1 and TRBJ1-1; perhaps TRBD1 as D (5 bases). CDR1 is KGHDR and CDR2 is SFDVKD in the germline V gene. The CDR3 length is 12 residues. V lost 7 bases and J 5 bases, leaving 10 bases between the germline ends. The CDR3 coding sequence is TGTGCCACCAGGGGGGGAGCTACTGAAGCTTTCTTT. Translated, it gives CATRGGATEAFF.

This clone was detected only once. The chain combines TRBV29-1 with TRBJ1-5; a possible D gene is TRBD1 (6 bases). Trimming shortened V by 4 bases and J by 4 bases, and 11 bases separated the two germline ends. The CDR3 runs to 13 residues. From germline, CDR1 is SQVTM and CDR2 ANQGSEA. The CDR3 sequence: CSVGGGGNQPQHF. The CDR3 DNA follows: TGCAGCGTTGGGGGAGGGGGAAATCAGCCCCAGCATTTT. Using reference TRBV29-1 and TRBJ1-5 for the parts outside the CDR3, the full variable domain is SAVISQKPSRDICQRGTSLTIQCQVDSQVTMMFWYRQQPGQSLTLIATANQGSEATYESGFVIDKFPISRPNLTFSTLTVSNMSPEDSSIYLCSVGGGGNQPQHFGDGTRLSIL.

CDR3 region: CASSLGVQGNTEAFF. The CDR3 DNA is TGTGCCAGCAGCTTGGGGGTTCAGGGGAACACTGAAGCTTTCTTT. The chain links TRBV5-8 to TRBJ1-1; D is possibly TRBD1 (5 bases). Trimming removed 0 bases from V and 1 base from J, with 10 bases in between. From germline, CDR1 is SGHTS and CDR2 YDEGEE. This CDR3 spans 15 amino acids.

J is TRBJ2-2 and V is TRBV15; 7 nucleotides line up with TRBD1. CDR1 LNHNV and CDR2 YYDKDF come from the germline V gene (reference sequence). The CDR3 sequence is 15 residues long. The ends lost 5 bases at V and 4 bases at J; junction bases unmatched: 7. The CDR3: CATSYTRQGTGELFF. The CDR3, as DNA: TGTGCCACCAGCTATACAAGACAGGGCACCGGGGAGCTGTTTTTT.

This chain links TRBV18 with TRBJ1-3; TRBD1 might be the D (6 bases). Germline values: CDR1 KGHSH, CDR2 LQKENI. The CDR3 runs to 19 residues. Trimming shortened V by 2 bases and J by 0 bases, and 20 bases separated the two germline ends. The DNA of the CDR3 is TGTGCCAGCTCACCATACCGGGACACCGTCCCTAGCTCTGGAAACACCATATATTTT. Residues: CASSPYRDTVPSSGNTIYF.

This clone was seen at least ten times. This chain joins TRBV5-1 and TRBJ2-1; 8 positions agree with TRBD1. This CDR3 is 15 amino acids long. V lost 0 bases to trimming and J lost 7 bases; unmatched junction nucleotides: 6. Per the germline V gene, CDR1 is SGHRS and CDR2 is YFSETQ. The CDR3 loop reads CASSLGQGARNEQFF. The CDR3 DNA reads TGCGCCAGCAGCTTGGGGCAGGGGGCGCGGAATGAGCAGTTCTTC.

The rearrangement uses TRBV7-6 and TRBJ2-7; D perhaps matches TRBD2 (5 bases). V gave up 6 bases and J gave up 0 bases, with 21 bases separating them. The CDR3 has 17 amino acids. Germline CDR1 is SGHVS and CDR2 is FNYEAQ. DNA for the CDR3: TGTGCCAGCAGTCCACGTCCCTCACTAGGAACCTCCTACGAGCAGTACTTC. The encoded protein is CASSPRPSLGTSYEQYF.

This chain joins TRBV11-3 and TRBJ2-1; 8 nucleotides line up with TRBD1. There are 17 residues in the CDR3. The germline V gene encodes CDR1 SGHNT and CDR2 YENEEA. V lost 1 base and J lost 7; bases outside the gene matches: 12. The CDR3 loop reads CASSLGSDRGSLNEQFF. In DNA form, the CDR3 reads TGTGCCAGCAGCTTAGGTTCCGACAGGGGTAGTTTAAATGAGCAGTTCTTC.

The CDR3 DNA is TGTGCCATCACCCTTACCGGGACAGGGGCTGGCTACACCTTC. This sequence encodes CAITLTGTGAGYTF. This chain connects TRBV10-3 to TRBJ1-2, with 10 bases fitting TRBD1. Trimming cost V 7 bases and J 7 bases; bases outside gene matches: 9. CDR3 size: 14 residues. Germline CDR1 reads ENHRY; CDR2 reads SYGVKD.

The V gene is TRBV7-8, the J gene TRBJ2-7; D is unresolved. Deletions cut 6 bases from V and 5 bases from J, with 20 bases between. Germline V gene sequence: CDR1 SGHVS, CDR2 FQNEAQ. CDR3 length: 15 residues. The CDR3 spells CASSPGYPATDEQYF. The CDR3 region has the DNA TGTGCCAGCAGTCCCGGGTACCCCGCCACCGACGAGCAGTACTTC. The entire variable domain, with the rest obtained from reference TRBV7-8 and TRBJ2-7, is as follows: GAGVSQSPRYKVAKRGQDVALRCDPISGHVSLFWYQQALGQGPEFLTYFQNEAQLDKSGLPSDRFFAERPEGSVSTLKIQRTQQEDSAVYLCASSPGYPATDEQYFGPGTRLTVT.